This T cell receptor beta chain was recovered during a study of T cell repertoires in cytomegalovirus infection. Findings and caveats of the study: HLA-C-restricted TCR beta clonotypes specific for CMV led the ex vivo response.

This clonotype was seen ten or more times. Its antigen is not known. TCRdb independently ran MiXCR on the reads; one entry per CDR3 protein. The sample yields about 89,000 distinct CDR3 sequences, around 32% seen once. V shed 8 bases and J 5 bases; nucleotides not matched to a gene: 26. This CDR3 region has 20 residues. Germline V lookup: CDR1 SGHVS, CDR2 FNYEAQ. The specimen was CD8+ T cells from cultured PBMCs, collected from culture after CMV antigen stimulation. The rearrangement joins TRBV7-6 to TRBJ2-1, with TRBD1 identical over 8 bases. The source is a human donor in good health (CMV status not recorded). Some clones in this sample may be carry-over from other donors' samples. The CDR3 is CASSAANPTADQGADNEQFF. The CDR3 nucleotides are TGTGCCAGCTCCGCGGCGAACCCCACGGCCGACCAGGGGGCGGACAATGAGCAGTTCTTC.